The T cell receptor (beta chain) described here comes from a study of T cell responses to AZD1222 COVID-19 vaccine. About the study: Doses given second, at about 4 or about 12 weeks, were pooled. Study-wide results and limits: Mostly white British, mostly female donors; authors suggested clonal diversity may be underestimated.

The assay was immunoSEQ multiplex PCR, and TCRdb's table has in-frame clones only and misses some. This sample has almost 80,000 clones, with around 90% found just once. CDR3 size: 14 residues. Germline loops: CDR1 MNHEY, CDR2 SMNVEV (reference sequence). V was clipped by 3 bases and J by 2 bases, with 9 bases between them. As for this clone: Its target is unknown.

This sequence joins TRBV27 and TRBJ2-3; D remains ambiguous. The sequenced sample was peripheral blood, obtained on day 0 of AZD1222 vaccination. The TCR sequence derives from an adult in good health. The CDR3 nucleotides are TGTGCCAGCAGTTTGGTACAGCACACAGATACGCAGTATTTT. Its translation is CASSLVQHTDTQYF.